This T cell receptor (beta chain) comes out of a study of T-cell reconstitution after alpha-beta-depleted transplantation in children. Whole-study findings and limits: In patients about two months after transplant, alpha-beta T cells reportedly arose from several hundred expanded graft clones.

Germline CDR1 SGHVS, CDR2 FNYEAQ. V was pared by 5 bases and J by 4 bases, with 7 bases of the junction left unmatched. The CDR3 length is 14 residues. This clonotype was counted at least ten times. Antigen specificity is unknown. Preparation of the TCRbeta library involved a method that used unique molecular identifiers. TCRdb redid the calling of the PCR reads with MiXCR, one entry per CDR3 protein. The sample comprises approximately 500,000 distinct CDR3 sequences, more than 9% of which are singletons, and 2% to 2.5% rests with the top ten. V and J are TRBV7-6 and TRBJ2-7, with 8 positions matching TRBD2. This receptor was taken from a child between 2 and 9 years old with inherited bone marrow failure, due to receive a stem cell transplant. The material was PBMCs, obtained before TCRalphabeta/CD19-depleted stem cell transplant. CDR3 nucleotide sequence: TGTGCCAGCAGCCCACCCCGCGGGGGGTACGAGCAGTACTTC. Translated, it gives CASSPPRGGYEQYF. Variable domain in full (rest from reference TRBV7-6 and TRBJ2-7): GAGVSQSPRYKVTKRGQDVALRCDPISGHVSLYWYRQALGQGPEFLTYFNYEAQQDKSGLPNDRFSAERPEGSISTLTIQRTEQRDSAMYRCASSPPRGGYEQYFGPGTRLTVT.